Following are 7 T cell receptor beta chains from one sample sequenced in a study of blood T cells in healthy people across ages. The second PCR ran about 7 to 12 cycles with a sample-barcoded 5' primer and J-beta primers. TCRdb reprocessed the 5' RACE reads via MiXCR and lists one record per CDR3 protein. The repertoire consists of 800,000 to 900,000 distinct CDR3 sequences, with 62% occurring once and the leading ten covering 28%. What was sequenced was blood. These receptors all stem from a man aged 25-45 years in good health.

This rearrangement joins TRBV20-1 to TRBJ2-3; tentative D call: TRBD2 (5 bases). The CDR3 is 14 amino acids. Trimming took 6 bases from V and 4 from J, leaving 17 bases between them. CDR1 and CDR2 from the germline V gene are DFQATT and SNEGSKA (reference sequence). CDR3 loop: CSAITFVGADTQYF. DNA of the CDR3: TGCAGTGCAATCACCTTTGTGGGAGCAGATACGCAGTATTTT.

V is TRBV5-6 and J is TRBJ2-1, with 9 bases that match TRBD2. V gave up 4 bases and J gave up 7 bases; unmatched junction bases: 15. Per germline, CDR1 SGHDT and CDR2 YYEEEE. The CDR3 runs to 17 residues. The CDR3: CASSGRSGRGGRNEQFF. The CDR3 DNA sequence: TGTGCCAGCAGCGGACGATCAGGGCGGGGGGGCCGGAATGAGCAGTTCTTC.

J is TRBJ2-3 and V is TRBV28; 8 bases are a match to TRBD2. With V trimmed by 8 bases and J by 3 bases, 4 bases remained unmatched. Germline lookup yields CDR1 MDHEN and CDR2 SYDVKM. The CDR3 spans 13 residues. The CDR3 bases are TGTGCCAGCGTAGCGGGGAAAACAGATACGCAGTATTTT. Its protein product is CASVAGKTDTQYF.

The rearrangement links TRBV9 to TRBJ1-6, with TRBD1 matching over 11 bases. The germline gives CDR1 SGDLS, CDR2 YYNGEE. Trimming at V came to 0 bases and at J to 7 bases, leaving 0 bases not matched to a gene. The CDR3 is made up of 15 amino acids. The chain's CDR3 is CASSVGTGGNSPLHF. In DNA, the CDR3 is TGTGCCAGCAGCGTAGGGACAGGGGGCAATTCACCCCTCCACTTT.

J is TRBJ2-3 and V is TRBV20-1, with TRBD2 identical over 7 bases. Germline CDR1 reads DFQATT; CDR2 reads SNEGSKA (reference sequence). V was clipped by 4 bases and J by 6 bases; unmatched bases: 19. CDR3 length: 17 residues. The CDR3 sequence is CSAIGHGTIALRDTQYF. In nucleotides, the CDR3 is TGCAGTGCTATAGGGCACGGGACTATAGCTTTACGGGATACGCAGTATTTT.

Comment on this clonotype: A read error may account for a junction end that differs from germline. The rearrangement links TRBV11-3 to TRBJ2-5; TRBD2 might be the D (5 bases). The end of the DNA is better explained by TRBJ2-7, so the J call may be wrong. The germline V gene encodes CDR1 SGHNT and CDR2 YENEEA. The CDR3 has 13 residues. The DNA of the CDR3 is TGTGCCAGCAGCTTAGCGGGATCCTCCGAGCAGTACTTC. It specifies CASSLAGSSEQYF.

This clonotype was seen more than once but under ten times. The chain joins TRBV11-3 to TRBJ2-2; TRBD1 or TRBD2 may be the D gene (5 bases each). V was shortened by 6 bases and J by 4 bases, with 9 bases between the two germline ends. The CDR3 loop spans 13 amino acids. From germline, CDR1 is SGHNT and CDR2 YENEEA. DNA of the CDR3: TGTGCCAGCAGTCGTGGGGGCACCGGGGAGCTGTTTTTT. It yields the protein CASSRGGTGELFF.